This is a list of T cell receptor beta chains from one sample in a study of blood T cell repertoires in COVID-19. Sequencing used immunoSEQ multiplex PCR; TCRdb keeps in-frame clones, though not all of them. This table holds 35,000 to 40,000 clones, roughly 88% found once. Sequenced sample: peripheral blood. Receptors originate from a man between 60 and 75 years old with active COVID-19. The CDR3 runs from the conserved cysteine through the conserved F or W. D genes are given only for firm matches. The size entry is marked missing in some rows and otherwise reads once, few, many or a size class.

V: TRBV11-2
J: TRBJ2-1
size: .
D: TRBD2
DNA: TGTGCCAGCAGCTTAAACTACGTTAGCGGGAGTAGGATGGATGAGCAGTTCTTC
CDR3: CASSLNYVSGSRMDEQFF

V: TRBV11-2
J: TRBJ2-5
size: .
D: TRBD2
DNA: TGTGCCAGCAGCTTAGATAGCGGGAGGGTGGAGACCCAGTACTTC
CDR3: CASSLDSGRVETQYF

V: TRBV6-1
J: TRBJ2-2
size: .
D: .
DNA: TGTGCCAGCAGTGAATGGTCGCGTACCGGGGAGCTGTTTTTT
CDR3: CASSEWSRTGELFF

V: TRBV28
J: TRBJ1-4
size: .
D: .
DNA: TGTGCCAGCAGTTTCGGGGCCATGGGGGGAGGAGGGGAAAAACTGTTTTTT
CDR3: CASSFGAMGGGGEKLFF

V: TRBV7-3
J: TRBJ2-1
size: .
D: TRBD1
DNA: TGTGCCAGCAGCCCCCAGGGGGCCGCGTACAATGAGCAGTTCTTC
CDR3: CASSPQGAAYNEQFF

V: TRBV7-3
J: TRBJ1-6
size: few
D: .
DNA: TGTGCCAGCAGCCTATTCTTCGATTCACCCCTCCACTTT
CDR3: CASSLFFDSPLHF

V: TRBV2
J: TRBJ2-7
size: .
D: .
DNA: TGTGCCAGCAGTGTCGAGGGCGGCGAGCAGTACTTC
CDR3: CASSVEGGEQYF

V: TRBV13
J: TRBJ1-2
size: .
D: .
DNA: TGTGCCAGCAGCTTAGGACCGCAGGGGAAGGACACCTTC
CDR3: CASSLGPQGKDTF

V: TRBV12-3/TRBV12-4
J: TRBJ2-3
size: .
D: .
DNA: TGTGCCAGCACCGGCACAGATACGCAGTATTTT
CDR3: CASTGTDTQYF

V: TRBV6-7
J: TRBJ2-5
size: .
D: .
DNA: TGTGCCAGCAGTTACGGCCGACAAGAGACCCAGTACTTC
CDR3: CASSYGRQETQYF

V: TRBV5-1
J: TRBJ2-1
size: .
D: TRBD2
DNA: TGCGCCAGCAGCTCAGGACTAGCGGGAGTCTCTGAGCAGTTCTTC
CDR3: CASSSGLAGVSEQFF

V: TRBV4-1
J: TRBJ2-3
size: .
D: .
DNA: TGCGCCAGCAGCCGTCTCGGCACAGATACGCAGTATTTT
CDR3: CASSRLGTDTQYF

V: TRBV11-2
J: TRBJ2-7
size: .
D: .
DNA: TGTGCCAGCAGCTTAGGCTTCAAGGAGGAGCAGTACTTC
CDR3: CASSLGFKEEQYF

V: TRBV7-3
J: TRBJ2-2
size: .
D: TRBD1
DNA: TGTGCCAGCAGCCCACAGGGGGCGAACACCGGGGAGCTGTTTTTT
CDR3: CASSPQGANTGELFF

V: TRBV19
J: TRBJ2-5
size: .
D: TRBD2
DNA: TGTGCCAGTAGTATAGGTCTAGCGGGAGCCGGCGGAGAGACCCAGTACTTC
CDR3: CASSIGLAGAGGETQYF

V: TRBV7-2
J: TRBJ2-1
size: .
D: .
DNA: TGTGCCAGCAGCTTAGCCGGGACTGCCCCCAATGAGCAGTTCTTC
CDR3: CASSLAGTAPNEQFF

V: TRBV6-5
J: TRBJ1-5
size: .
D: TRBD1
DNA: TGTGCCAGCAGTTACTCGGGACAGATCAATCAGCCCCAGCATTTT
CDR3: CASSYSGQINQPQHF

V: TRBV5-6
J: TRBJ1-1
size: .
D: .
DNA: TGTGCCAGCAGCTTACTAGGGGGAGAAGCTTTCTTT
CDR3: CASSLLGGEAFF

V: TRBV14
J: TRBJ2-1
size: .
D: TRBD2
DNA: TGTGCCAGCAGCCAAGTCCGGACTAGCGGGAGAGGTTATAGCAATGAGCAGTTCTTC
CDR3: CASSQVRTSGRGYSNEQFF

V: TRBV4-3
J: TRBJ2-2
size: .
D: TRBD1
DNA: TGCGCCAGCAGCCAAGAGACAGGGTATCGAAACGGGGAGCTGTTTTTT
CDR3: CASSQETGYRNGELFF

V: TRBV7-9
J: TRBJ2-7
size: .
D: TRBD2
DNA: TGTGCCAGCAGCTTAACCGCAATCGTAGCGGGAGGTAGGGAGCAGTACTTC
CDR3: CASSLTAIVAGGREQYF

V: TRBV10-1
J: TRBJ2-3
size: .
D: .
DNA: TGCGCCAGCAGCTACAGGGCTGGCACAGATACGCAGTATTTT
CDR3: CASSYRAGTDTQYF

V: TRBV7-9
J: TRBJ2-3
size: .
D: .
DNA: TGTGCCAGCAGCTTACTGGGTTTGGGAGACACAGATACGCAGTATTTT
CDR3: CASSLLGLGDTDTQYF

V: TRBV10-3
J: TRBJ2-1
size: .
D: .
DNA: TGTGCCTCCAGCCCCACCGGGTACAATGAGCAGTTCTTC
CDR3: CASSPTGYNEQFF

V: TRBV11-2
J: TRBJ2-3
size: .
D: .
DNA: TGTGCCAGCAGCTCGACAGGACCTAGCACAGATACGCAGTATTTT
CDR3: CASSSTGPSTDTQYF

V: TRBV2
J: TRBJ1-4
size: .
D: .
DNA: TGTGCCAGCAGTGAACAGGGCGCTGAAAAACTGTTTTTT
CDR3: CASSEQGAEKLFF

V: TRBV24-1
J: TRBJ2-3
size: .
D: .
DNA: TGTGCCACCGTTCTGCGGCGTAGCACAGATACGCAGTATTTT
CDR3: CATVLRRSTDTQYF

V: TRBV6-5
J: TRBJ2-2
size: .
D: .
DNA: TGTGCCATGACGGGAGACAACACCGGGGAGCTGTTTTTT
CDR3: CAMTGDNTGELFF

V: TRBV6-2/TRBV6-3
J: TRBJ1-6
size: .
D: .
DNA: TGTGCCAGCAGTTCCGGGGTGCCTAGCTCACCCCTCCACTTT
CDR3: CASSSGVPSSPLHF

V: TRBV5-1
J: TRBJ2-2
size: .
D: TRBD2
DNA: TGCGCCAGCAGCAACATAGCGGGAATTGGGGAGCTGTTTTTT
CDR3: CASSNIAGIGELFF

V: TRBV4-3
J: TRBJ2-3
size: .
D: TRBD1
DNA: TGCGCCAGCAGCCAAGATCGGGGACAGGGGATTTCAGATACGCAGTATTTT
CDR3: CASSQDRGQGISDTQYF

V: TRBV28
J: TRBJ1-2
size: once
D: .
DNA: TGTGCCAGCAGCTCAGCCCCCGGAGACAGACGAAGCTATGGCTATGGCTACACCTTC
CDR3: CASSSAPGDRRSYGYGYTF

V: TRBV3-1/TRBV3-2
J: TRBJ1-1
size: .
D: .
DNA: TGTGCCAGCAGCCCATCCGGGGCTGAAGCTTTCTTT
CDR3: CASSPSGAEAFF

V: TRBV19
J: TRBJ1-2
size: .
D: .
DNA: TGTGCCAGTATCAGGACAGAGGACTATGGCTACACCTTC
CDR3: CASIRTEDYGYTF

V: TRBV19
J: TRBJ2-7
size: .
D: TRBD2
DNA: TGTGCCAGCACTAGCGGAAACTACGAGCAGTACTTC
CDR3: CASTSGNYEQYF

V: TRBV5-1
J: TRBJ1-1
size: .
D: TRBD1
DNA: TGCGCCAGCAGCTTGAACAGGGGGCACGGCACTGAAGCTTTCTTT
CDR3: CASSLNRGHGTEAFF

V: TRBV28
J: TRBJ2-5
size: .
D: TRBD2
DNA: TGTGCCAGCAGTTTATTAGGGACTAGCGGGATTCAAGAGACCCAGTACTTC
CDR3: CASSLLGTSGIQETQYF

V: TRBV10-3
J: TRBJ2-5
size: .
D: .
DNA: TGTGCCATCTCGGCTGAGGAAGAGACCCAGTACTTC
CDR3: CAISAEEETQYF

V: TRBV7-2
J: TRBJ2-7
size: .
D: TRBD2
DNA: TGTGCCAGCAGCGATACCACTAGCGGGAGAACCTACGAGCAGTACTTC
CDR3: CASSDTTSGRTYEQYF

V: TRBV19
J: TRBJ2-1
size: few
D: .
DNA: TGTGCCAGTAGTATCTTAGCGTTAAGCTCCTACAATGAGCAGTTCTTC
CDR3: CASSILALSSYNEQFF

V: TRBV28
J: TRBJ2-7
size: .
D: TRBD2
DNA: TGTGCCAGCAGTGCGGGGGGTCGGGACGAGCAGTACTTC
CDR3: CASSAGGRDEQYF

V: TRBV6-4
J: TRBJ2-1
size: .
D: .
DNA: TGTGCCAGCAGTGAGGAGGAAATCACTGAGCAGTTCTTC
CDR3: CASSEEEITEQFF

V: TRBV6-5
J: TRBJ2-7
size: .
D: .
DNA: TGTGCCAGCAGTTACACCCTAGGGGTCTCCTACGAGCAGTACTTC
CDR3: CASSYTLGVSYEQYF

V: TRBV3-1/TRBV3-2
J: TRBJ2-2
size: once
D: .
DNA: TGTGCCAGCAGCCACAGGGCGGGGGAGCTGTTTTTT
CDR3: CASSHRAGELFF

V: TRBV6-4
J: TRBJ2-7
size: .
D: .
DNA: TGTGCCCGGAGGACAGCCTACGAGCAGTACTTC
CDR3: CARRTAYEQYF

V: TRBV19
J: TRBJ2-6
size: .
D: TRBD1
DNA: TGTGCCAGTAGTAGGGCAGGGGGCGCCGGGGCCAACGTCCTGACTTTC
CDR3: CASSRAGGAGANVLTF

V: TRBV19
J: TRBJ1-4
size: .
D: .
DNA: TGTGCCAGTAGTACCAACAGGGCGGCTAATGAAAAACTGTTTTTT
CDR3: CASSTNRAANEKLFF